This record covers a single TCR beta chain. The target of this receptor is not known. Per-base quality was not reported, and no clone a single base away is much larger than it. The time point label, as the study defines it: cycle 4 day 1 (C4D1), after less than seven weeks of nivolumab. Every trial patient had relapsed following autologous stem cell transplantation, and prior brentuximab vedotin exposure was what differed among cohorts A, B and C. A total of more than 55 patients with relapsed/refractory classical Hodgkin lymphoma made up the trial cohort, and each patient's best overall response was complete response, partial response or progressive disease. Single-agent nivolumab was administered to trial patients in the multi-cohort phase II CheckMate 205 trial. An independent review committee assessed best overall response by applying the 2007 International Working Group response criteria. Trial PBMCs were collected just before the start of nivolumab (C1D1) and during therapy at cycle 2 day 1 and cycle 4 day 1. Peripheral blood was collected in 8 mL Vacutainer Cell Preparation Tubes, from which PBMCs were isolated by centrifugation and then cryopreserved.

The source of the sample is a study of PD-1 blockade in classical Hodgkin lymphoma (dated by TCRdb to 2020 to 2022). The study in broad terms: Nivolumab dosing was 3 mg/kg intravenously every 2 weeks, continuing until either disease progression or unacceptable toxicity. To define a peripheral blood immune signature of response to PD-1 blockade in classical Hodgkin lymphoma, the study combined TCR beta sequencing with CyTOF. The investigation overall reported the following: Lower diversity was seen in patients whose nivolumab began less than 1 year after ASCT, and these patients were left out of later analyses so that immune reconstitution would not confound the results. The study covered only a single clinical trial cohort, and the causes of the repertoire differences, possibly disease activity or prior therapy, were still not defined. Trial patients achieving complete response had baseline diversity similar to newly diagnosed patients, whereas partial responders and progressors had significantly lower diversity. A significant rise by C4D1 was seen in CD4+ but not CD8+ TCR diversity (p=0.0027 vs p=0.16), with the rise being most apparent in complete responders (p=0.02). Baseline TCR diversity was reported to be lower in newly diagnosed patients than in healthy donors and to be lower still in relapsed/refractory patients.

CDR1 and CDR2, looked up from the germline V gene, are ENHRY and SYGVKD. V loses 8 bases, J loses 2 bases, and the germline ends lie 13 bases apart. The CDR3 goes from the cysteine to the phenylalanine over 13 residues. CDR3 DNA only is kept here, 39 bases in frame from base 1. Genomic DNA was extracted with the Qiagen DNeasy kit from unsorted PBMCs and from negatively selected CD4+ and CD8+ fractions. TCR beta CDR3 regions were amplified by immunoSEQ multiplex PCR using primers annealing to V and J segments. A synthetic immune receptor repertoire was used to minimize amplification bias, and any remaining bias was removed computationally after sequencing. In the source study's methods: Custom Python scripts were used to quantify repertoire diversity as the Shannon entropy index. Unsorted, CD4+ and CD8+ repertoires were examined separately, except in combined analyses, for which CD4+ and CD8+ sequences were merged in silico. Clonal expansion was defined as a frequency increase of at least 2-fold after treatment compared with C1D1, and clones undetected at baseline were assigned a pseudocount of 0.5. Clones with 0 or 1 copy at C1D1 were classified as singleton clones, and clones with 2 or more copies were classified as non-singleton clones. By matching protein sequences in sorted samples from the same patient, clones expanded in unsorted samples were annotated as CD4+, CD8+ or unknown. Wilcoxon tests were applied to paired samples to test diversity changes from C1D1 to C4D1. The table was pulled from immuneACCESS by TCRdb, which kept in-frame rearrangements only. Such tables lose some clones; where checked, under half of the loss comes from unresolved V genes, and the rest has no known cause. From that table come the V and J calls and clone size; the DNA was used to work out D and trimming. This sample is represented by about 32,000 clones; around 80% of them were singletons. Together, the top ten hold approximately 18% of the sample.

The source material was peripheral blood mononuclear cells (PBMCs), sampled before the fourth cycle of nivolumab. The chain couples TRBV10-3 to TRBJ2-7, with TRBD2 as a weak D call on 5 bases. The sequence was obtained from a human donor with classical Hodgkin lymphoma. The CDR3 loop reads CAISRDLTYEQYF. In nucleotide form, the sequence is TGTGCCATCTCGAGGGATTTGACCTACGAGCAGTACTTC.